A single count supports the clone carrying this TCR beta chain. CDR3 size: 14 residues. Germline V CDR1 and CDR2: SGHVS, FQNEAQ. The germline V and J ends were trimmed by 1 base and 5 bases, with 8 bases remaining between them. The entry originates in a study of blood T cell repertoires in COVID-19. Study overall: From the United States, Italy and Spain came samples of acute and convalescent COVID-19.

The table came from immunoSEQ multiplex PCR; TCRdb's copy has only in-frame clones and leaves some out. Of some 140,000 clones in the sample, 70% to 90% were seen once. Sequencing was done on a sample of peripheral blood. This sequence was found in a woman between 45 and 60 years old who had recovered from COVID-19. This rearrangement joins TRBV7-8 to TRBJ2-2; D not resolved. The CDR3: CASSLVATTGELFF. The CDR3 DNA reads TGTGCCAGCAGCTTAGTAGCAACAACCGGGGAGCTGTTTTTT.